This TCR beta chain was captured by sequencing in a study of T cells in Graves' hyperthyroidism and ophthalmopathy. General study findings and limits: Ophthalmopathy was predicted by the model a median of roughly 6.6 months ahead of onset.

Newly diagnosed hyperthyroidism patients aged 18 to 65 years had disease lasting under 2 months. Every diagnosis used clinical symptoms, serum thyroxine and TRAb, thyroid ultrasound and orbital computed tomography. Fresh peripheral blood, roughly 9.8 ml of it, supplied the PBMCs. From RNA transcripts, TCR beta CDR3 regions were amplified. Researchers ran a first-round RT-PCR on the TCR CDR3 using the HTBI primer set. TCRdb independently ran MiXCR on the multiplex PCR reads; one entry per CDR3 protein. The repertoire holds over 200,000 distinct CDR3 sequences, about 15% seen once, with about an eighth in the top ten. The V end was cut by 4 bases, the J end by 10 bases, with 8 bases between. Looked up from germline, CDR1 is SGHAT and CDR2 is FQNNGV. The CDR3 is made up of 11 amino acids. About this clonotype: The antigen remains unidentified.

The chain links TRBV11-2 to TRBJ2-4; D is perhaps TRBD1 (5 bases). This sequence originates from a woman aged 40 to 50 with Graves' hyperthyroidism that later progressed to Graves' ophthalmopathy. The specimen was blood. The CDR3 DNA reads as TGTGCCAGCAGCTCCACAGGAATTCAGTACTTC. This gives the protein CASSSTGIQYF.